This passage covers 25 T cell receptor beta chains from one sample sequenced in a study of control samples from healthy donors and cancer patients. TCRdb's copy holds only in-frame clones and misses some; the assay was immunoSEQ multiplex PCR. Of some 120,000 clones in the sample, about nine tenths were seen once. Sequencing used blood. Receptors were obtained from a man aged 18 to 30 in good health.

The chain carries TRBV27 and TRBJ2-5, with TRBD2 identical over 9 bases. The junction had 10 bases not matched to a gene; V was cut back by 8 bases and J by 6 bases. The V gene's germline CDR1 is MNHEY and CDR2 SMNVEV (reference sequence). This CDR3 has 14 residues. CDR3 protein: CASPWRGGRKTQYF. Written as DNA, the CDR3 is TGTGCCAGCCCGTGGCGGGGGGGCCGGAAGACCCAGTACTTC.

The V call is TRBV29-1, the J call TRBJ1-2, with a weak D call TRBD1 (6 bases). Trimming left V 5 bases short and J 3 bases short, with 13 bases between. The CDR3 extends over 13 amino acids. CDR1 is SQVTM, CDR2 ANQGSEA, per germline. The CDR3 DNA is TGCAGCGTTCCTGGACGGGGGCACTATGGCTACACCTTC. Amino acid sequence: CSVPGRGHYGYTF.

The chain carries TRBV2 and TRBJ2-3; 9 nucleotides match TRBD2. This CDR3 has 15 amino acids. Trimming took 7 bases from V and 4 from J; bases not matched to a gene: 9. The V gene's germline CDR1 is SNHLY and CDR2 FYNNEI. The CDR3 sequence: CASMRLAGVADTQYF. The CDR3 DNA follows: TGTGCCAGCATGAGGTTAGCGGGGGTGGCAGATACGCAGTATTTT.

V gene TRBV7-3 combines with J gene TRBJ1-6; 8 nucleotides match TRBD1. Germline V gene data show CDR1 as SGHTA and CDR2 as FQGTGA. V lost 2 bases and J lost 10; bases outside the gene matches: 7. This CDR3 region has 15 residues. The DNA for the CDR3 is TGTGCCAGCAGCTTATTGAACAGGGGGGAATCACCCCTCCACTTT. It encodes CASSLLNRGESPLHF.

The rearrangement joins TRBV11-2 to TRBJ2-1, with 11 nucleotides matching TRBD2. CDR3 length: 16 amino acids. J gave up 2 bases and V 6 bases, and 6 bases lay outside the gene matches. In germline, CDR1 is SGHAT, CDR2 FQNNGV. In DNA form, the CDR3 reads TGTGCCAGCAGTCAACTAGCGGGAGACACCTACAATGAGCAGTTCTTC. Translated: CASSQLAGDTYNEQFF.

This chain joins TRBV27 and TRBJ2-1; D may correspond to TRBD1 or TRBD2 (5 bases each). V lost 7 bases to trimming and J lost 6 bases, with 19 bases between them. Germline V gives CDR1 MNHEY, CDR2 SMNVEV (reference sequence). The CDR3 contains 15 residues. CDR3 sequence: CASTPQGGRFNEQFF. CDR3 DNA sequence: TGTGCCAGCACTCCCCAGGGTGGGAGATTCAATGAGCAGTTCTTC.

The V and J genes are TRBV2 and TRBJ2-7; no reliable D call. V was clipped by 4 bases and J by 3 bases, with 13 bases between them. The germline V gene encodes CDR1 SNHLY and CDR2 FYNNEI. The CDR3 is 14 residues long. CDR3 in amino acids: CASSADKRIYEQYF. The CDR3 DNA reads as TGTGCCAGCAGTGCTGACAAGAGGATCTACGAGCAGTACTTC.

This clone occurred a few times. The chain employs TRBV5-1 and TRBJ1-4, with D unresolved. The CDR3 spans 12 residues. Trimming left V 2 bases short and J 4 bases short, with 3 bases between. Per the germline V gene, CDR1 is SGHRS and CDR2 is YFSETQ. As DNA, the CDR3 is TGCGCCAGCAGCTTCGATAATGAAAAACTGTTTTTT. Amino acid sequence: CASSFDNEKLFF.

The gene calls are TRBV12-3 or TRBV12-4 and TRBJ1-6; D perhaps matches TRBD1 (6 bases). V was clipped by 6 bases and J by 8 bases, with 8 bases between them. The CDR3 is 12 amino acids. CDR3: CASRSGDSPLHF. The DNA for the CDR3 is TGTGCCAGCAGGTCAGGGGATTCACCCCTCCACTTT.

The rearrangement joins TRBV30 to TRBJ2-3; 9 nucleotides match TRBD1. The V gene end was trimmed by 8 bases and the J gene end by 2 bases; junction bases not matched to a gene: 2. CDR1 is GTSNPN and CDR2 is SVGIG in the germline V gene (reference sequence). There are 12 residues in the CDR3. The CDR3 DNA reads TGTGCCAGGGACAGGGTCACAGATACGCAGTATTTT. Encoded protein: CARDRVTDTQYF.

The chain links TRBV30 to TRBJ1-2; D is unresolved. V was pared by 4 bases and J by 6 bases, with 15 bases between. The V gene's germline CDR1 is GTSNPN and CDR2 SVGIG (reference sequence). The CDR3 is 13 residues long. In nucleotides, the CDR3 is TGTGCCTGGATCATCCGGGGTGATGATGGCTACACCTTC. Encoded protein: CAWIIRGDDGYTF.

This clone was observed a few times. The V gene is TRBV6-5, the J gene TRBJ1-6, with 9 bases lining up with TRBD1. The J segment lost 11 bases and the V segment lost 6 bases, leaving 8 bases of the junction unmatched. Germline V gene sequence: CDR1 MNHEY, CDR2 SVGAGI. The CDR3 length is 14 residues. CDR3 in DNA: TGTGCCAGCAGGGACGGGACAGGGTTGACACCCCTCCACTTT. Its protein product is CASRDGTGLTPLHF.

The J gene is TRBJ1-1, the V gene TRBV2, with TRBD1 as a possible D gene (5 bases). Trimming removed 2 bases from V and 4 bases from J, with 11 bases in between. The germline V gene has CDR1 SNHLY and CDR2 FYNNEI. The CDR3 loop spans 14 amino acids. In DNA, the CDR3 is TGTGCCAGCAGTGAATCAGAGGGGCGCACTGAAGCTTTCTTT. Translating gives CASSESEGRTEAFF.

The rearrangement links TRBV2 to TRBJ1-1; D possibly corresponds to TRBD1 (5 bases). The CDR3 sequence is 13 residues long. The germline gives CDR1 SNHLY, CDR2 FYNNEI. V dropped 0 bases and J dropped 4 bases, with 6 bases sitting between them. CDR3 in DNA: TGTGCCAGCAGTGAAGCCGGGGGCACTGAAGCTTTCTTT. Protein: CASSEAGGTEAFF.

The chain recombines TRBV5-1 with TRBJ2-3, with 10 bases that match TRBD1. The length of the CDR3 is 16 residues. The germline V gene has CDR1 SGHRS and CDR2 YFSETQ. V was clipped by 3 bases and J by 6 bases; unmatched bases: 10. The CDR3 is CASSWGDRGSIDTQYF. CDR3 bases: TGCGCCAGCAGCTGGGGGGACAGGGGTTCAATCGATACGCAGTATTTT.

V usage is TRBV28 and J usage is TRBJ2-7; D remains unclear. With 7 bases removed from V and 4 bases from J, the gap between germline ends came to 14 bases. Germline loops: CDR1 MDHEN, CDR2 SYDVKM. CDR3 length: 13 residues. DNA for the CDR3: TGTGCCAGCATCGCGTCAGAGAATTACGAGCAGTACTTC. Its translation: CASIASENYEQYF.

The chain is built from TRBV30 and TRBJ1-1; TRBD1 matches at 9 bases. V was pared by 5 bases and J by 0 bases, with 1 base of the junction left unmatched. The CDR3 covers 13 residues. CDR1 is GTSNPN, CDR2 SVGIG, per germline (reference sequence). CDR3 DNA: TGTGCCTGGGGACAGGGGTTGAACACTGAAGCTTTCTTT. The encoded protein is CAWGQGLNTEAFF.

This chain connects TRBV7-2 to TRBJ2-5; 7 bases are shared with TRBD1. CDR1 and CDR2 from the germline V gene are SGHTA and FQGNSA. The V gene end was trimmed by 4 bases and the J gene end by 11 bases; junction bases not matched to a gene: 10. This CDR3 region has 13 residues. CDR3 protein: CASSSADRERQYF. Here the CDR3 DNA reads TGTGCCAGCAGCTCCGCTGACAGGGAGCGTCAGTACTTC.

V and J are TRBV28 and TRBJ1-1; D possibly corresponds to TRBD1 (5 bases). V lost 2 bases to trimming and J lost 1 base, with 8 bases between them. CDR3 length: 14 amino acids. Germline lookup yields CDR1 MDHEN and CDR2 SYDVKM. The CDR3 bases are TGTGCCAGCAGTTTAGCAGGGACGAACACTGAAGCTTTCTTT. It specifies CASSLAGTNTEAFF.

This rearrangement joins TRBV20-1 to TRBJ2-7; TRBD2 is a possible D gene (5 bases). Trimming cost V 6 bases and J 7 bases, with 13 bases left between them. This CDR3 has 11 amino acids. Germline V gene sequence: CDR1 DFQATT, CDR2 SNEGSKA (reference sequence). The DNA for the CDR3 is TGCAGTGCATCGAGCGGTGGGGAGCAGTACGTC. This sequence encodes CSASSGGEQYV.

This clone came up a few times. V is TRBV7-9 and J is TRBJ2-2; no firm D call. The V end was cut by 4 bases, the J end by 8 bases, with 11 bases between. CDR1 is SEHNR and CDR2 is FQNEAQ in the germline V gene (reference sequence). CDR3 length equals 13 residues. The CDR3 loop is CASSSNVPGELFF. CDR3 nucleotides: TGTGCCAGCAGCTCGAACGTACCGGGGGAGCTGTTTTTT.

The V gene is TRBV12-5, the J gene TRBJ2-1; TRBD2 might be the D (6 bases). There are 19 residues in the CDR3. V lost 7 bases and J 0 bases, leaving 25 bases between the germline ends. Germline CDR1 reads LGHNT; CDR2 reads FRNRAP. DNA for the CDR3: TGTGCTAGTGCCTACACCGGGCTAGCGACTTTCAGCTCCTACAATGAGCAGTTCTTC. This sequence encodes CASAYTGLATFSSYNEQFF.

The chain couples TRBV11-2 to TRBJ2-3; D may be TRBD2 (6 bases). The CDR3 spans 15 residues. V shed 6 bases and J shed 2 bases, with 15 bases lying between them. Germline lookup yields CDR1 SGHAT and CDR2 FQNNGV. DNA for the CDR3: TGTGCCAGCAGTGGGGGACTTTCTCCCACAGATACGCAGTATTTT. Residues: CASSGGLSPTDTQYF.

The CDR3, as DNA: TGTGCCAGCGGTCGGGATGGTGACACCGGGGAGCTGTTTTTT. Its protein is CASGRDGDTGELFF. V and J are TRBV6-5 and TRBJ2-2; D is possibly TRBD2 (5 bases). The V gene's germline CDR1 is MNHEY and CDR2 SVGAGI. The V end was cut by 8 bases, the J end by 3 bases, with 13 bases between. This CDR3 is built from 14 residues.

This chain uses TRBV12-3 or TRBV12-4 with TRBJ1-1; D unresolved. Trimming removed 3 bases from V and 6 bases from J, with 8 bases in between. The CDR3 has 12 residues. The CDR3 region has the DNA TGTGCCAGCAGTTTGGAGTGGGCTGAAGCTTTCTTT. Protein sequence: CASSLEWAEAFF.